What follows are 13 T cell receptor beta chains derived from one specimen sequenced in a study of vaccination effects on CD4 cells after COVID-19 (dated by TCRdb to between 2022 and 2023). To identify antigen-specific CD4+ T cell clonotypes by their expansion, the ViraFEST assay first stimulated PBMC with viral peptide pools and then applied TCR sequencing. After about 9 days of culture, CD4+ T cells were isolated with the EasySep CD4+ T cell isolation kit. Their antigen targets remain unknown. Library method: the immunoSEQ multiplex PCR assay. Sourced from immuneACCESS, this table was stored by TCRdb with only in-frame sequences that have V and J called. A share of the clones is absent; for the studies checked, an unresolved V gene accounts for under half, and the remainder has no known explanation. The sample table lists about 60,000 clones, 80% to 90% of them with a count of one. In total, the top ten clones hold under 3% of the sample.

The starting material was CD4+ T cells from PBMCs cultured with HCoV-229E spike peptides, obtained before COVID-19 vaccination. The sample's cell subset or site label, decoded: HCoV-229E spike overlapping peptide pool stimulation. These receptors were obtained from a human donor who received a COVID-19 vaccine.

This clone appeared a single time. V gene TRBV9 combines with J gene TRBJ1-2; D gene uncertain. Germline loops: CDR1 SGDLS, CDR2 YYNGEE. The germline V and J ends were trimmed by 0 bases and 8 bases, with 11 bases remaining between them. This CDR3 has 13 residues. CDR3 loop: CASSVDMGRGYTF. The CDR3 bases are TGTGCCAGCAGCGTAGATATGGGTAGGGGCTACACCTTC.

The gene calls are TRBV7-2 and TRBJ1-2; maybe TRBD1 (6 bases). Germline CDR1 reads SGHTA; CDR2 reads FQGNSA. The CDR3 contains 16 residues. V shed 5 bases and J shed 1 base, with 17 bases lying between them. This CDR3 reads CASSEAPTGYNYGYTF. The CDR3 bases are TGTGCCAGCAGCGAAGCGCCAACAGGGTATAACTATGGCTACACCTTC. The full variable domain, rest sourced from reference TRBV7-2 and TRBJ1-2, is GAGVSQSPSNKVTEKGKDVELRCDPISGHTALYWYRQSLGQGLEFLIYFQGNSAPDKSGLPSDRFSAERTGGSVSTLTIQRTQQEDSAVYLCASSEAPTGYNYGYTFGSGTRLTVV.

This clone has more than one count but fewer than ten. The chain combines TRBV7-3 with TRBJ2-2, with D maybe TRBD1 (5 bases). The germline gives CDR1 SGHTA, CDR2 FQGTGA. V was pared by 2 bases and J by 6 bases, with 13 bases between. The CDR3 loop spans 15 amino acids. Here the CDR3 reads CASSLDWGRPGELFF. Here the CDR3 DNA reads TGTGCCAGCAGCTTAGACTGGGGCCGGCCCGGGGAGCTGTTTTTT.

Concerning this clone: Other DNA sequences in this sample translate to the same CDR3. The CDR3 protein is CASSQGSGANVLTF. Here the CDR3 DNA reads TGTGCCAGCAGCCAAGGCTCTGGGGCCAACGTCCTGACTTTC. The gene calls are TRBV3-1 (or the pseudogene TRBV3-2) and TRBJ2-6; D gene ambiguous. The CDR3 has 14 residues. V was shortened by 1 base and J by 0 bases, with 1 base between the two germline ends. Germline V lookup: CDR1 LGHDT, CDR2 YNNKEL (reference sequence).

The chain combines TRBV10-3 with TRBJ1-3; no definite D call. Germline CDR1 is ENHRY and CDR2 is SYGVKD. Trimming pared 7 bases from V and 1 base from J, leaving 8 bases between. The CDR3 consists of 13 residues. The chain's CDR3 is CAIKISSGNTIYF. CDR3 bases: TGTGCCATCAAAATAAGTTCTGGAAACACCATATATTTT.

The genes are TRBV18 and TRBJ2-1, with 13 positions matching TRBD2. V lost 4 bases and J lost 7; bases outside the gene matches: 7. This CDR3 is 16 amino acids long. Germline values: CDR1 KGHSH, CDR2 LQKENI. CDR3 sequence: CASSRPGLAGQNEQFF. The CDR3 coding sequence is TGTGCCAGCTCACGCCCGGGACTAGCGGGGCAGAATGAGCAGTTCTTC.

This chain uses TRBV5-8 with TRBJ2-7; D remains ambiguous. Germline V CDR1 and CDR2: SGHTS, YDEGEE. V was trimmed by 1 base and J by 7 bases, leaving 15 bases between them. This CDR3 has 14 residues. Here the CDR3 reads CASSLYPQSSEQYV. The CDR3, as DNA: TGTGCCAGCAGCTTGTACCCCCAGTCGTCGGAGCAGTACGTC.

This sequence joins TRBV29-1 and TRBJ1-5; D ambiguous. Trimming took off 6 bases at V and 0 bases at J, with 9 bases between the two ends. The CDR3 sequence is 13 residues long. The germline V gene has CDR1 SQVTM and CDR2 ANQGSEA. The CDR3 is CSVLSHSNQPQHF. The CDR3 DNA is TGCAGCGTCCTTAGCCATAGCAATCAGCCCCAGCATTTT.

The CDR3 DNA reads TGTGCCAGTAGGGCCGAGGTTGGGAGGGACAAAAACATTCAGTACTTC. Its protein is CASRAEVGRDKNIQYF. The V gene is TRBV19, the J gene TRBJ2-4; 7 bases match TRBD2. The ends lost 6 bases at V and 3 bases at J; junction bases unmatched: 11. CDR3 size: 16 residues. Germline CDR1 is LNHDA and CDR2 is SQIVND (reference sequence).

This clone has a handful of counts. The rearrangement links TRBV24-1 to TRBJ1-5; unclear D gene. V was cut by 3 bases and J by 6 bases, with 11 bases left in between. From germline, CDR1 is KGHDR and CDR2 SFDVKD. There are 14 residues in the CDR3. The CDR3 region is CATSDGGRGQPQHF. CDR3 DNA: TGTGCCACCAGTGATGGCGGACGAGGTCAGCCCCAGCATTTT.

The V gene is TRBV5-1, the J gene TRBJ1-2, with 11 bases fitting TRBD1. Trimming cost V 0 bases and J 8 bases; bases outside gene matches: 6. Germline V CDR1 and CDR2: SGHRS, YFSETQ. The CDR3 length is 15 residues. The CDR3 bases are TGCGCCAGCAGCTTGGAGGGACAGGGGGGTGGAGGCTACACCTTC. Translation: CASSLEGQGGGGYTF.

In this sample, this clone turned up once. This chain connects TRBV18 to TRBJ2-5; 15 bases line up with TRBD2. The V and J ends lost 6 bases and 5 bases, in that order; junction bases with no gene match: 10. Per germline, CDR1 KGHSH and CDR2 LQKENI. This CDR3 spans 17 amino acids. In nucleotides, the CDR3 is TGTGCCAGCTCCCGGACTAGCGGGGGGGCCGATGGTGAGACCCAGTACTTC. Translated, it gives CASSRTSGGADGETQYF. The full variable domain, with the rest looked up from reference TRBV18 and TRBJ2-5, is NAGVMQNPRHLVRRRGQEARLRCSPMKGHSHVYWYRQLPEEGLKFMVYLQKENIIDESGMPKERFSAEFPKEGPSILRIQQVVRGDSAAYFCASSRTSGGADGETQYFGPGTRLLVL.

The V and J genes are TRBV6-5 and TRBJ2-5; 8 bases agree with TRBD1. This CDR3 comprises 16 residues. The germline V gene encodes CDR1 MNHEY and CDR2 SVGAGI. The V gene end was trimmed by 4 bases and the J gene end by 2 bases; junction bases not matched to a gene: 9. CDR3 protein: CASSSKYRGDQETQYF. The CDR3 coding sequence is TGTGCCAGCAGTTCCAAATACAGGGGGGATCAAGAGACCCAGTACTTC.